Presented here are 2 T cell receptor beta chains from one specimen sequenced in a study of control samples from healthy donors and cancer patients. The protocol was immunoSEQ multiplex PCR, while the TCRdb copy is restricted to in-frame clones and leaves out a portion. Of about 89,000 clones in the sample, around 86% were seen once. The sequencing sample was made of blood. The receptors stem from a man younger than 45 in good health.

The rearrangement uses TRBV5-1 and TRBJ1-2; D perhaps matches TRBD1 (6 bases). V was cut by 2 bases and J by 4 bases, with 21 bases left in between. This CDR3 region has 17 residues. Germline V gives CDR1 SGHRS, CDR2 YFSETQ. Written as DNA, the CDR3 is TGCGCCAGCAGCTTAATCGGGAGGACAGAAACCGTCTATGGCTACACCTTC. As protein: CASSLIGRTETVYGYTF.

V usage is TRBV11-2 and J usage is TRBJ2-1, with D maybe TRBD2 (6 bases). The CDR3 is 15 amino acids. Trimming pared 5 bases from V and 4 bases from J, leaving 15 bases between. The germline CDR1 and CDR2 sequences are SGHAT and FQNNGV. The CDR3 bases are TGTGCCAGCAGCGGGGGTCCCGGAGGGTACAATGAGCAGTTCTTC. This sequence encodes CASSGGPGGYNEQFF.